Presented here are 22 T cell receptor beta chains from one specimen sequenced in a study of PD-1 blockade in mismatch repair-deficient tumors. The method was immunoSEQ multiplex PCR; TCRdb's version includes in-frame clones alone and lacks a portion of them. The sample comprises 75,000 to 80,000 clones, 65% to 85% of which are singletons, and around 5.1% rests with the top ten. The sequencing used peripheral blood, collected 44 weeks after starting pembrolizumab. The receptors shown here come from an adult with mismatch repair-deficient cancer.

The rearrangement joins TRBV7-9 to TRBJ2-2, with D tentatively TRBD2 (6 bases). The CDR3 is 17 residues long. Deletions cut 4 bases from V and 6 bases from J, with 21 bases between. CDR1 and CDR2 (germline): SEHNR, FQNEAQ (reference sequence). The chain's CDR3 is CASSSRLALGIPGELFF. CDR3 sequence (DNA): TGTGCCAGCAGCTCCCGGCTAGCGTTGGGTATCCCCGGGGAGCTGTTTTTT.

The rearrangement links TRBV7-2 to TRBJ2-7, with TRBD1 as a possible D gene (6 bases). V lost 3 bases and J lost 4, with 13 bases in between. Germline V gene data show CDR1 as SGHTA and CDR2 as FQGNSA. CDR3 length: 14 residues. CDR3 sequence (DNA): TGTGCCAGCAGCTTCCGCAGGGGCCCTTACGAGCAGTACTTC. It codes for CASSFRRGPYEQYF. Supplemented by reference TRBV7-2 and TRBJ2-7, the full variable domain reads GAGVSQSPSNKVTEKGKDVELRCDPISGHTALYWYRQSLGQGLEFLIYFQGNSAPDKSGLPSDRFSAERTGGSVSTLTIQRTQQEDSAVYLCASSFRRGPYEQYFGPGTRLTVT.

The J gene is TRBJ2-7, the V gene TRBV7-9, with D uncertain. Trimming stripped 2 bases from V and 7 bases from J, with 15 bases between. CDR1 and CDR2 from the germline V gene are SEHNR and FQNEAQ (reference sequence). The length of the CDR3 is 14 residues. Written as DNA, the CDR3 is TGTGCCAGCAGCTTAAACACGGAGAAGGATGAGCAGTACTTC. It codes for CASSLNTEKDEQYF.

The V call is TRBV10-3, the J call TRBJ1-1, with D hard to call. The germline V gene has CDR1 ENHRY and CDR2 SYGVKD. V lost 7 bases to trimming and J lost 0 bases, with 15 bases between them. The CDR3 consists of 15 residues. Here the CDR3 reads CAITDPASLNTEAFF. The CDR3 coding sequence is TGTGCCATCACCGACCCCGCTAGTTTGAACACTGAAGCTTTCTTT.

This clone was detected only once. This chain joins TRBV30 and TRBJ1-5; 7 bases fit TRBD1. Germline CDR1 reads GTSNPN; CDR2 reads SVGIG (reference sequence). V shed 4 bases and J 3 bases; nucleotides not matched to a gene: 6. The CDR3 has 14 residues. For the CDR3, the DNA is TGTGCCTGGAACCGGGACAGCGCCAATCAGCCCCAGCATTTT. This sequence encodes CAWNRDSANQPQHF.

CDR3 nucleotides: TGTGCCAGTAGTCCAGGGACTAGCACGTTTGATGAGCAGTTCTTC. Encoded protein: CASSPGTSTFDEQFF. The genes are TRBV27 and TRBJ2-1; TRBD2 agrees at 9 bases. Germline V gene data show CDR1 as MNHEY and CDR2 as SMNVEV (reference sequence). The CDR3 is 15 residues long. Trimming removed 9 bases from V and 8 bases from J; junction bases left unmatched: 14.

The chain carries TRBV4-3 and TRBJ2-1; 10 nucleotides agree with TRBD2. V dropped 0 bases and J dropped 7; count of bases not matched to a gene: 6. There are 16 residues in the CDR3. The germline gives CDR1 LGHNA, CDR2 YSLEER. CDR3 protein: CASSQDQKTSGNEQFF. Written as DNA, the CDR3 is TGCGCCAGCAGCCAAGATCAAAAGACTAGCGGGAATGAGCAGTTCTTC.

The CDR3 spells CASSPGGAGTDTQYF. CDR3 bases: TGTGCCAGCAGTCCGGGGGGGGCGGGGACAGATACGCAGTATTTT. This chain connects TRBV6-6 to TRBJ2-3; 8 bases match TRBD2. With 5 bases clipped from V and 3 bases from J, the junction kept 7 bases outside the gene matches. CDR3 length equals 15 residues. Germline lookup yields CDR1 MNHNY and CDR2 SVGAGI (reference sequence).

The chain joins TRBV13 to TRBJ1-4; 7 positions agree with TRBD1. J was trimmed by 0 bases and V by 5 bases; bases with no gene match: 3. Germline assignment: CDR1 PRHDT and CDR2 FYEKMQ (reference sequence). The CDR3 sequence is 15 residues long. The CDR3 protein is CASSQGDATNEKLFF. The CDR3 DNA follows: TGTGCCAGCAGCCAGGGGGATGCAACTAATGAAAAACTGTTTTTT.

The chain employs TRBV7-9 and TRBJ2-2, with D tentatively TRBD1 or TRBD2 (6 bases each). The CDR3 extends over 17 amino acids. The germline V gene encodes CDR1 SEHNR and CDR2 FQNEAQ (reference sequence). V lost 6 bases, J lost 5 bases, and 22 bases lay in between. The CDR3 loop reads CASSSGGGIARTGELFF. In DNA form, the CDR3 reads TGTGCCAGCAGTTCAGGAGGGGGAATCGCTAGGACCGGGGAGCTGTTTTTT.

The J gene is TRBJ2-7, the V gene TRBV4-2; TRBD2 agrees at 12 bases. After removal of 4 bases from V and 3 bases from J, the junction contained 10 bases not matched to a gene. Germline V CDR1 and CDR2: LGHNA, YNFKEQ. The CDR3 covers 17 residues. The CDR3 reads CASSPTGTSGSNYEQYF. DNA of the CDR3: TGTGCCAGCAGCCCGACCGGGACTAGCGGGTCCAACTACGAGCAGTACTTC.

This sequence joins TRBV5-8 and TRBJ2-1, with 12 positions matching TRBD2. This CDR3 is 15 amino acids long. J was trimmed by 4 bases and V by 4 bases; bases with no gene match: 3. Germline assignment: CDR1 SGHTS and CDR2 YDEGEE. Here the CDR3 reads CASSLGLAGYNEQFF. CDR3 DNA sequence: TGTGCCAGCAGCCTAGGACTAGCGGGATACAATGAGCAGTTCTTC.

The chain links TRBV6-6 to TRBJ2-7, with a tentative D call TRBD2 (5 bases). Germline lookup yields CDR1 MNHNY and CDR2 SVGAGI (reference sequence). This CDR3 spans 13 amino acids. With 0 bases removed from V and 2 bases from J, the gap between germline ends came to 5 bases. CDR3 DNA sequence: TGTGCCAGCAGTTACTCCGGGGCCTACGAGCAGTACTTC. Its protein product is CASSYSGAYEQYF.

The rearrangement joins TRBV10-1 to TRBJ1-1, with TRBD1 matching over 8 bases. CDR1 WNHNN and CDR2 SYGVQD come from the germline V gene (reference sequence). Losses at the gene ends were 6 bases for V and 3 bases for J; bases not matched to a gene: 6. This CDR3 has 14 residues. DNA for the CDR3: TGCGCCAGCAGATCGGACAGGGCGGACACTGAAGCTTTCTTT. It yields the protein CASRSDRADTEAFF.

This chain joins TRBV9 and TRBJ2-7; TRBD2 aligns across 8 bases. In germline, CDR1 is SGDLS, CDR2 YYNGEE. V shed 0 bases, J shed 5 bases, and the junction held 7 bases outside the gene matches. CDR3 size: 15 residues. The CDR3 protein is CASSVGLAGGDEQYF. The CDR3 nucleotides are TGTGCCAGCAGCGTAGGGCTAGCGGGTGGGGACGAGCAGTACTTC.

This chain joins TRBV19 and TRBJ1-2; possibly TRBD1 for D (5 bases). V was trimmed by 7 bases and J by 3 bases, leaving 21 bases between them. Germline V lookup: CDR1 LNHDA, CDR2 SQIVND (reference sequence). The CDR3 extends over 16 amino acids. DNA for the CDR3: TGTGCCAGTACCAATCTGGGGGGGATCTTTGACTATGGCTACACCTTC. It translates to CASTNLGGIFDYGYTF.

The chain recombines TRBV11-1 with TRBJ1-2; the D is unclear. The CDR3 runs 14 residues. The ends were cut back, 4 bases at V and 4 bases at J, with 13 bases in the middle. In germline, CDR1 is SGHAT, CDR2 FQDESV (reference sequence). The CDR3 nucleotides are TGTGCCAGCAGCTCGTCGGCAGGACTCTATGGCTACACCTTC. This translates into CASSSSAGLYGYTF.

This chain uses TRBV5-1 with TRBJ2-7; D is undetermined. Germline V lookup: CDR1 SGHRS, CDR2 YFSETQ. This CDR3 has 14 residues. V gave up 0 bases and J gave up 7 bases, with 14 bases separating them. The CDR3 DNA is TGCGCCAGCAGCTTGGCAGGCCCCTCTATAGAGCAGTACTTC. This codes for CASSLAGPSIEQYF.

This clone appeared once. The chain joins TRBV27 to TRBJ2-3, with TRBD2 matching over 14 bases. V trimming: 2 bases; J trimming: 11 bases; junction bases outside the gene matches: 3. Germline CDR1 and CDR2: MNHEY and SMNVEV (reference sequence). The CDR3 is 14 residues long. This CDR3 reads CASSLRLAGGVQYF. In DNA form, the CDR3 reads TGTGCCAGCAGTTTACGACTAGCGGGAGGGGTGCAGTATTTT.

The chain combines TRBV5-1 with TRBJ2-7, with 8 nucleotides matching TRBD1. This CDR3 spans 18 amino acids. V lost 0 bases and J lost 2; bases outside the gene matches: 13. Germline values: CDR1 SGHRS, CDR2 YFSETQ. DNA of the CDR3: TGCGCCAGCAGCTTGGGTTTGCCTTGGACAGGGCTTACCTACGAGCAGTACTTC. Its translation is CASSLGLPWTGLTYEQYF.

The CDR3 loop is CASSLGPSGKELVREQYF. CDR3 nucleotide sequence: TGTGCCAGCAGCTTAGGTCCTAGCGGGAAGGAACTCGTACGGGAGCAGTACTTC. The chain joins TRBV11-2 to TRBJ2-7, with 9 nucleotides matching TRBD2. Germline CDR1 is SGHAT and CDR2 is FQNNGV. The ends lost 1 base at V and 7 bases at J; junction bases unmatched: 17. This CDR3 comprises 18 residues. Supplemented by reference TRBV11-2 and TRBJ2-7, the full variable domain reads EAGVAQSPRYKIIEKRQSVAFWCNPISGHATLYWYQQILGQGPKLLIQFQNNGVVDDSQLPKDRFSAERLKGVDSTLKIQPAKLEDSAVYLCASSLGPSGKELVREQYFGPGTRLTVT.

V is TRBV5-6 and J is TRBJ2-3; no firm D call. The CDR3 is made up of 15 amino acids. The V gene lost 4 bases and the J gene lost 6 bases, with 18 bases spanning the gap. Germline CDR1 reads SGHDT; CDR2 reads YYEEEE. Written as DNA, the CDR3 is TGTGCCAGCAGCCGGGTCTTATTGAATAGGGATACGCAGTATTTT. Protein product: CASSRVLLNRDTQYF.